This passage covers 32 T cell receptor beta chains from one sample sequenced in a study of prognosis after radiotherapy for stage I lung cancer. The authors amplified TCR beta CDR3 from genomic DNA using two-round multiplex PCR. Primers specific to each TRBV and TRBJ gene drove first-round PCR. Via MiXCR, TCRdb re-called the multiplex PCR reads, giving one row per CDR3 protein. Of approximately 30,000 distinct CDR3 sequences listed, roughly 30% were seen once; the top ten hold around an eighth. Sequenced here: PBMCs, sampled before or after stereotactic body radiation therapy (not recorded which). Receptor source: a donor aged 50 or older with non-small cell lung cancer.

This clonotype showed up many times. V is TRBV7-2 and J is TRBJ1-2, with TRBD1 as a possible D gene (5 bases). Germline lookup yields CDR1 SGHTA and CDR2 FQGNSA. V was pared by 3 bases and J by 4 bases, with 12 bases between. This CDR3 comprises 14 residues. The CDR3 sequence: CASSLFQGLYGYTF. In nucleotides, the CDR3 is TGTGCCAGCAGCTTGTTTCAGGGCCTCTATGGCTACACCTTC.

Here the CDR3 DNA reads TGTGCCAGCAGGTTGACACGGGGCCCTTCACCCCTCCACTTT. As protein: CASRLTRGPSPLHF. The V call is TRBV27, the J call TRBJ1-6; TRBD1 might be the D (5 bases). Trimming removed 6 bases from V and 9 bases from J, with 15 bases in between. CDR1 is MNHEY, CDR2 SMNVEV, per germline (reference sequence). The CDR3 sequence is 14 residues long.

There are many counts of this clonotype. The chain carries TRBV6-1 and TRBJ2-7; 8 bases are shared with TRBD1. CDR1 and CDR2 (germline): MNHNS, SASEGT. CDR3 size: 13 residues. The V gene end was trimmed by 4 bases and the J gene end by 7 bases; junction bases not matched to a gene: 6. The CDR3 here is CASSGTGLFEQYF. The CDR3 nucleotides are TGTGCCAGCAGTGGGACAGGGTTGTTTGAGCAGTACTTC.

The genes are TRBV5-4 and TRBJ2-5; the D is unclear. Germline lookup yields CDR1 SGHNT and CDR2 YYREEE (reference sequence). The germline V and J ends were trimmed by 0 bases and 2 bases, with 11 bases remaining between them. This CDR3 comprises 15 residues. The CDR3 is CASSLDQSRQETQYF. The CDR3 coding sequence is TGTGCCAGCAGCTTGGACCAGTCCCGTCAAGAGACCCAGTACTTC.

This clonotype was counted many times. The chain joins TRBV27 to TRBJ2-1; no firm D call. V was trimmed by 6 bases and J by 0 bases, leaving 9 bases between them. The CDR3 length is 14 residues. Per the germline V gene, CDR1 is MNHEY and CDR2 is SMNVEV (reference sequence). DNA of the CDR3: TGTGCCAGCAGGACGGTTGCCTCCTACAATGAGCAGTTCTTC. This encodes CASRTVASYNEQFF.

This clonotype was seen at least ten times. This rearrangement joins TRBV2 to TRBJ2-2; 8 nucleotides match TRBD2. The CDR3 extends over 15 amino acids. V was pared by 5 bases and J by 3 bases, with 5 bases of the junction left unmatched. Germline V gene lookup returns CDR1 SNHLY and CDR2 FYNNEI. The CDR3, as DNA: TGTGCCAGCAGTTCCCGCGGGGGGTACACCGGGGAGCTGTTTTTT. This sequence encodes CASSSRGGYTGELFF.

This clonotype has ten or more counts. V gene TRBV5-6 combines with J gene TRBJ2-7; 9 nucleotides align to TRBD1. Germline V gives CDR1 SGHDT, CDR2 YYEEEE. CDR3 length: 15 amino acids. Trimming at V came to 0 bases and at J to 6 bases, leaving 7 bases not matched to a gene. CDR3 protein: CASSLVIGTGPEQYF. The CDR3 DNA is TGTGCCAGCAGCTTGGTGATTGGGACAGGGCCCGAGCAGTACTTC. Full variable domain (rest looked up from reference TRBV5-6 and TRBJ2-7): DAGVTQSPTHLIKTRGQQVTLRCSPKSGHDTVSWYQQALGQGPQFIFQYYEEEERQRGNFPDRFSGHQFPNYSSELNVNALLLGDSALYLCASSLVIGTGPEQYFGPGTRLTVT.

This clonotype was picked up many times. The chain uses TRBV9 and TRBJ2-7; 9 nucleotides match TRBD2. CDR3 length: 16 residues. Germline trimming cut 0 bases from V and 0 bases from J; bases unmatched to any gene: 4. The germline CDR1 and CDR2 sequences are SGDLS and YYNGEE. CDR3: CASSVGASGISYEQYF. The CDR3 DNA is TGTGCCAGCAGCGTAGGGGCTAGCGGGATCTCCTACGAGCAGTACTTC.

About this clonotype: A far bigger clonotype differs at one base, so this is likely a read error. The chain uses TRBV6-4 and TRBJ1-2; no clear D. V lost 10 bases and J 1 base, leaving 13 bases between the germline ends. Germline values: CDR1 MRHNA, CDR2 SNTAGT. CDR3 length: 13 residues. DNA of the CDR3: TGTGCCAACAGCCCCGGAAATAACTATGGCTACACCTTC. It codes for CANSPGNNYGYTF.

This clonotype was counted ten times or more. The V call is TRBV4-1, the J call TRBJ2-3, with D perhaps TRBD2 (5 bases). Germline V gene sequence: CDR1 MGHRA, CDR2 YSYEKL. There are 17 residues in the CDR3. Trimming shortened V by 1 base and J by 0 bases, and 14 bases separated the two germline ends. The CDR3 DNA reads as TGCGCCAGCAGCCAAGTATTAGCTAGCTTTAGCACAGATACGCAGTATTTT. This encodes CASSQVLASFSTDTQYF.

Here the CDR3 reads CASIRPQLAGSYEQYF. CDR3 bases: TGTGCCAGCATCCGACCCCAGCTAGCGGGATCTTACGAGCAGTACTTC. This sequence joins TRBV27 and TRBJ2-7, with 9 bases fitting TRBD2. Germline lookup yields CDR1 MNHEY and CDR2 SMNVEV (reference sequence). CDR3 length: 16 residues. Trimming removed 7 bases from V and 4 bases from J; junction bases left unmatched: 14.

This clonotype was seen repeatedly, ten times or more. The CDR3 DNA reads TGCGCCAGCAGCCAAGAGGGGACAGGAGCCTATGGCTACACCTTC. Protein sequence: CASSQEGTGAYGYTF. This chain uses TRBV4-1 with TRBJ1-2; the match to TRBD1 covers 8 bases. V shed 0 bases, J shed 4 bases, and the junction held 4 bases outside the gene matches. Germline CDR1 reads MGHRA; CDR2 reads YSYEKL. The CDR3 consists of 15 residues.

V gene TRBV6-1 combines with J gene TRBJ2-2; 10 positions match TRBD2. This CDR3 spans 16 amino acids. Germline assignment: CDR1 MNHNS and CDR2 SASEGT. CDR3 bases: TGTGAAAGCAGTGCCTCTGCAGCGGGAGGGGCCGGGGAGCTGTTTTTT. It codes for CESSASAAGGAGELFF.

This clonotype was seen ten or more times. The chain links TRBV6-1 to TRBJ2-5, with TRBD1 as a possible D gene (6 bases). Germline CDR1 and CDR2: MNHNS and SASEGT. Between the trimmed V and J ends, which lost 4 bases and 4 bases, there was a span of 16 bases. This CDR3 is built from 15 residues. CDR3 DNA: TGTGCCAGCAGTGGCTTGGGGGCCCCCGGAGAGACCCAGTACTTC. It translates to CASSGLGAPGETQYF.

This clonotype has a count of ten or more. The V and J genes are TRBV7-9 and TRBJ2-4; TRBD1 matches 11 bases. CDR3 length equals 16 residues. The junction had 8 bases not matched to a gene; V was cut back by 5 bases and J by 5 bases. CDR1 and CDR2 (germline): SEHNR, FQNEAQ (reference sequence). The CDR3 sequence: CASSRTGGKEENIQYF. In nucleotides, the CDR3 is TGTGCCAGCAGCCGGACAGGGGGCAAGGAGGAAAACATTCAGTACTTC.

This clonotype has at least ten counts. V gene TRBV27 combines with J gene TRBJ2-3; 7 bases map to TRBD1. Losses at the gene ends were 2 bases for V and 5 bases for J; bases not matched to a gene: 4. Germline CDR1 and CDR2: MNHEY and SMNVEV (reference sequence). This CDR3 contains 14 residues. CDR3 DNA: TGTGCCAGCAGTTTACGCCCAGGGGGAGATACGCAGTATTTT. Translation gives CASSLRPGGDTQYF.

The table lists this clonotype with many counts. This chain joins TRBV28 and TRBJ2-7; D ambiguous. CDR3 length: 15 amino acids. Germline-derived CDR1 and CDR2 are MDHEN and SYDVKM. V lost 7 bases to trimming and J lost 1 base, with 17 bases between them. The CDR3 loop reads CASTNPQGRSYEQYF. Here the CDR3 DNA reads TGTGCCAGCACAAACCCCCAAGGCAGGTCCTACGAGCAGTACTTC.

The chain is built from TRBV19 and TRBJ2-6, with 11 bases that match TRBD1. Germline V gene sequence: CDR1 LNHDA, CDR2 SQIVND (reference sequence). The CDR3 contains 17 residues. The V gene end was trimmed by 6 bases and the J gene end by 4 bases; junction bases not matched to a gene: 8. The CDR3 loop reads CASRTHGQGAGANVLTF. The CDR3 nucleotides are TGTGCCAGTAGAACCCACGGACAGGGGGCCGGGGCCAACGTCCTGACTTTC.

This clonotype was counted ten times or more. The chain carries TRBV29-1 and TRBJ1-1; 8 bases fit TRBD1. With V trimmed by 7 bases and J by 1 base, 2 bases remained unmatched. Germline loops: CDR1 SQVTM, CDR2 ANQGSEA. The CDR3 has 12 amino acids. The CDR3 region is CSADRGNTEAFF. CDR3 bases: TGCAGCGCTGACAGGGGGAACACTGAAGCTTTCTTT.

This clonotype occurred many times. At one boundary the junction diverges from the germline segment, which might be a read error. The J gene is TRBJ2-3, the V gene TRBV7-7; 7 bases align to TRBD2. CDR3 length equals 15 residues. Germline CDR1 SSHAT, CDR2 FNYEAQ (reference sequence). CDR3 sequence (DNA): TGTGCTAGCAGCTCGACTAGCTCCGGCACAGATACGCAGTATTTT. It encodes CASSSTSSGTDTQYF.

The chain carries TRBV24-1 and TRBJ2-2; TRBD1 might be the D (6 bases). CDR1 is KGHDR, CDR2 SFDVKD, per germline. The CDR3 has 15 residues. With 4 bases removed from V and 3 bases from J, the gap between germline ends came to 11 bases. The CDR3 nucleotides read TGTGCCACCAGTGAATTGGGACAAGACACCGGGGAGCTGTTTTTT. Translation: CATSELGQDTGELFF.

The table lists this clonotype with many counts. The chain couples TRBV4-1 to TRBJ2-1, with a possible D match to TRBD2 (6 bases). The CDR3 has 16 amino acids. Trimming took off 0 bases at V and 0 bases at J, with 9 bases between the two ends. Germline CDR1 MGHRA, CDR2 YSYEKL. CDR3 in amino acids: CASSQDYGSSYNEQFF. The CDR3 coding sequence is TGCGCCAGCAGCCAAGATTACGGGAGCTCCTACAATGAGCAGTTCTTC.

The table lists this clonotype with many counts. The V call is TRBV18, the J call TRBJ2-5, with 7 nucleotides matching TRBD1. Trimming at V came to 3 bases and at J to 1 base, leaving 5 bases not matched to a gene. The CDR3 contains 15 residues. The germline V gene has CDR1 KGHSH and CDR2 LQKENI. This CDR3 reads CASSPGTVFQETQYF. CDR3 DNA: TGTGCCAGCTCACCCGGGACAGTATTCCAAGAGACCCAGTACTTC.

As to this clonotype: A far larger clone is a single base away, which makes a read error likely. The chain joins TRBV6-4 to TRBJ2-1, with D unclear. The V and J ends lost 8 bases and 3 bases respectively, with 11 bases between them. The CDR3 totals 13 residues. Germline loops: CDR1 MRHNA, CDR2 SNTAGT. Here the CDR3 reads CASYTQNYNEQFF. The CDR3, as DNA: TGTGCCAGCTATACACAGAACTACAATGAGCAGTTCTTC.

This clonotype was recorded many times. The chain recombines TRBV10-3 with TRBJ2-3; 12 positions match TRBD2. Germline CDR1 ENHRY, CDR2 SYGVKD. Trimming at V came to 10 bases and at J to 0 bases, leaving 11 bases not matched to a gene. CDR3 size: 17 residues. The chain's CDR3 is CATALAGGRGSTDTQYF. The CDR3, as DNA: TGTGCCACCGCGCTAGCGGGAGGGCGCGGGAGCACAGATACGCAGTATTTT.

On this clonotype: The conserved final phenylalanine or tryptophan is absent from the CDR3, which likely points to a read error. This rearrangement joins TRBV20-1 to TRBJ2-2; D could derive from TRBD1 or TRBD2 (5 bases each). The ends were cut back, 5 bases at V and 9 bases at J, with 22 bases in the middle. This CDR3 has 15 amino acids. The germline V gene has CDR1 DFQATT and CDR2 SNEGSKA (reference sequence). The CDR3 DNA is TGCAGTGCTGGTCCCGACACGGGGCTTCGCCGGGAGCTGTTTCTT. Protein: CSAGPDTGLRRELFL.

V usage is TRBV6-2 or TRBV6-3 and J usage is TRBJ2-3; 11 bases align to TRBD2. The CDR3 contains 18 residues. The germline gives CDR1 MNHEY, CDR2 SVGEGT. The V segment lost 0 bases and the J segment 6 bases; nucleotides outside the gene matches: 11. The chain's CDR3 is CASSYSVLLAGGGDTQYF. CDR3 bases: TGTGCCAGCAGTTACTCGGTCTTGCTAGCGGGAGGAGGCGATACGCAGTATTTT.

The rearrangement links TRBV19 to TRBJ2-2; D might be TRBD2 (6 bases). CDR1 LNHDA and CDR2 SQIVND come from the germline V gene (reference sequence). The ends were cut back, 4 bases at V and 10 bases at J, with 22 bases in the middle. The CDR3 totals 16 residues. For the CDR3, the DNA is TGTGCCAGTAGTACGCGTAGCTGGAGGGCCGACGTGGAGCTGTTTTTT. Translating it yields CASSTRSWRADVELFF. Complete variable domain (other parts from reference TRBV19 and TRBJ2-2): DGGITQSPKYLFRKEGQNVTLSCEQNLNHDAMYWYRQDPGQGLRLIYYSQIVNDFQKGDIAEGYSVSREKKESFPLTVTSAQKNPTAFYLCASSTRSWRADVELFFGEGSRLTVL.

On this clonotype itself: One base away lies a much larger clone, so this may be a sequencing read error. The J gene is TRBJ1-6, the V gene TRBV6-9; D ambiguous. CDR3 length equals 16 residues. CDR1 MNHGY and CDR2 SVAAGI come from the germline V gene. The CDR3 nucleotides read TGTGCCAGCAGTTACTGCGGCGCAGGCGGGAATTCACCCCCCCACTTT. This encodes CASSYCGAGGNSPPHF.

V gene TRBV18 combines with J gene TRBJ2-5; D is uncertain. The CDR3 is 12 amino acids. V lost 3 bases to trimming and J lost 6 bases, with 8 bases between them. Per germline, CDR1 KGHSH and CDR2 LQKENI. CDR3 protein: CASSPLKQTQYF. CDR3 nucleotide sequence: TGTGCCAGCTCACCCCTCAAACAGACCCAGTACTTC.

This clonotype showed up many times. The J gene is TRBJ1-5, the V gene TRBV6-1; D gene uncertain. Germline assignment: CDR1 MNHNS and CDR2 SASEGT. There are 15 residues in the CDR3. The V end lost 4 bases, the J end lost 6 bases, and 16 bases lay between the germline ends. The DNA for the CDR3 is TGTGCCAGCAGTGGTTGGCTCTCCTCGGGTCAGCCCCAGCATTTT. It yields the protein CASSGWLSSGQPQHF.

In its sample, this clonotype is medium-sized. Here the CDR3 reads CAWSPPAGGVGELFF. Here the CDR3 DNA reads TGTGCCTGGTCACCTCCCGCGGGGGGGGTGGGGGAGCTGTTTTTT. V is TRBV30 and J is TRBJ2-2, with 9 nucleotides matching TRBD2. Per germline, CDR1 GTSNPN and CDR2 SVGIG (reference sequence). Unmatched junction bases numbered 12, after V lost 5 bases and J lost 8 bases. The CDR3 has 15 residues. Based on the CDR3 plus reference TRBV30 and TRBJ2-2, the full variable domain is SQTIHQWPATLVQPVGSPLSLECTVEGTSNPNLYWYRQAAGRGLQLLFYSVGIGQISSEVPQNLSASRPQDRQFILSSKKLLLSDSGFYLCAWSPPAGGVGELFFGEGSRLTVL.